This entry is about one T cell receptor (beta chain). Its matching antigen is unknown. Clones were sequenced by immunoSEQ multiplex PCR, and TCRdb holds only the in-frame ones, with some missing. The sample gives about 150,000 clones, less than 90% of which show up once; over 3.5% is in the top ten. Germline V gene lookup returns CDR1 MNHEY and CDR2 SMNVEV (reference sequence). The CDR3 covers 14 residues. Between the trimmed V and J ends, which lost 3 bases and 0 bases, there was a span of 9 bases. Time point of the sample: baseline pretreatment blood. The treatment here: 15 Gy SBRT to primary tumor, nephrectomy 4 weeks later. The data stem from a study of radiation and T cells in renal cell carcinoma. Notes on the study in general: No pretreatment tumor biopsies were available for baseline clonotypes.

Sequenced material: blood, taken from a patient whose treatment included radiotherapy and nephrectomy. The TCR was taken from a woman aged 70-85 years with renal cell carcinoma. The rearrangement links TRBV27 to TRBJ2-7; unclear D gene. In DNA form, the CDR3 reads TGTGCCAGCAGTTTGGCCGGACCCTCCTACGAGCAGTACTTC. As protein: CASSLAGPSYEQYF.